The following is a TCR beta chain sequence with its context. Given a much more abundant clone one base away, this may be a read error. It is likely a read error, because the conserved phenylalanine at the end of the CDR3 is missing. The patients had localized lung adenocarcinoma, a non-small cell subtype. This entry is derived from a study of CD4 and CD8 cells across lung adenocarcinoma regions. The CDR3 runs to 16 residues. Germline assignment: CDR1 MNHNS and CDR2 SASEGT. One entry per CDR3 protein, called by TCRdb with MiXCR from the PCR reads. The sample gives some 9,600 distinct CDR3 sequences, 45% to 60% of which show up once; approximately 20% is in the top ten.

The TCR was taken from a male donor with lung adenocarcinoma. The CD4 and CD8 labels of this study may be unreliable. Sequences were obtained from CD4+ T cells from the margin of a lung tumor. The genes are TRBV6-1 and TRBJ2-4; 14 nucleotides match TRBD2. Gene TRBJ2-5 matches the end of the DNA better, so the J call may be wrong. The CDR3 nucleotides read TGTGCCAGCAGGGGGACTAGCGGGGGATCGGAAGAGACCCAGTACTAC. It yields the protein CASRGTSGGSEETQYY.